A selection of T cell receptor beta chains follows, all from one sample in a study of T cells in Graves' hyperthyroidism and ophthalmopathy. In TCRdb, the multiplex PCR reads were re-called with MiXCR into one record per CDR3 protein. The sample contains roughly 500,000 distinct CDR3 sequences, about 43% of which appear only once. Sequencing was done on a sample of peripheral blood or thyroid tissue (not recorded which). Receptors were obtained from an adult woman with Graves' disease, either hyperthyroidism or ophthalmopathy (not recorded which). CDR3s include the opening cysteine and the closing phenylalanine or tryptophan. Not all rows give a size; the values are once, few, many and, for expanded clones, a class.

CDR3aa: CASSPGQGNSGANVLTF; abundance: -; j_gene: TRBJ2-6; v_gene: TRBV3-1
CDR3aa: CASSLWTRSGEQYF; abundance: few; j_gene: TRBJ2-7; v_gene: TRBV28
CDR3aa: CATSSWGGYGYTF; abundance: -; j_gene: TRBJ1-2; v_gene: TRBV15
CDR3aa: CASRGGTGNTEAFF; abundance: many; j_gene: TRBJ1-1; v_gene: TRBV12-3/TRBV12-4
CDR3aa: CASSLDLDGMNTEAFF; abundance: many; j_gene: TRBJ1-1; v_gene: TRBV5-1
CDR3aa: CSVGRGGQSYEQYF; abundance: many; j_gene: TRBJ2-7; v_gene: TRBV29-1
CDR3aa: CASSLEWGAVGNQPQHF; abundance: -; j_gene: TRBJ1-5; v_gene: TRBV11-2
CDR3aa: CASSPPGAGANVLTF; abundance: few; j_gene: TRBJ2-6; v_gene: TRBV28
CDR3aa: CASSPQGVLGSNQPQHF; abundance: many; j_gene: TRBJ1-5; v_gene: TRBV12-3/TRBV12-4
CDR3aa: CSVGIRGEGETQYF; abundance: -; j_gene: TRBJ2-5; v_gene: TRBV29-1
CDR3aa: CASSIQGTQYF; abundance: -; j_gene: TRBJ2-5; v_gene: TRBV6-1
CDR3aa: CSAFRLAGEGSDTQYF; abundance: -; j_gene: TRBJ2-3; v_gene: TRBV20-1
CDR3aa: CASSIYRETGELFF; abundance: many; j_gene: TRBJ2-2; v_gene: TRBV19
CDR3aa: CASSFYRRDGYTF; abundance: many; j_gene: TRBJ1-2; v_gene: TRBV7-2
CDR3aa: CASSQEGAANEKLFF; abundance: -; j_gene: TRBJ1-4; v_gene: TRBV3-1
CDR3aa: CASSELGREAFF; abundance: -; j_gene: TRBJ1-1; v_gene: TRBV2
CDR3aa: CASSTTGGTRRGEQYF; abundance: -; j_gene: TRBJ2-7; v_gene: TRBV12-3/TRBV12-4
CDR3aa: CASSLRRTGEREQYF; abundance: many; j_gene: TRBJ2-7; v_gene: TRBV5-6
CDR3aa: CASSLGGAFGSPLHF; abundance: -; j_gene: TRBJ1-6; v_gene: TRBV19
CDR3aa: CAISELGGTDEQYF; abundance: -; j_gene: TRBJ2-5; v_gene: TRBV10-3
CDR3aa: CASSRRGTEGGYGYTF; abundance: many; j_gene: TRBJ1-2; v_gene: TRBV6-6
CDR3aa: CATSDTGQYQETQYF; abundance: few; j_gene: TRBJ2-5; v_gene: TRBV24-1
CDR3aa: CASSGTNSPLHF; abundance: -; j_gene: TRBJ1-6; v_gene: TRBV7-8
CDR3aa: CASSVSGTGENSPLHF; abundance: -; j_gene: TRBJ1-6; v_gene: TRBV9
CDR3aa: CASRDSLPF; abundance: few; j_gene: TRBJ2-2; v_gene: TRBV2
CDR3aa: CASSNSSGANVLTF; abundance: -; j_gene: TRBJ2-6; v_gene: TRBV7-3
CDR3aa: CATSRGGTNTGELFF; abundance: -; j_gene: TRBJ2-2; v_gene: TRBV15
CDR3aa: CSVGRGSHEQYF; abundance: -; j_gene: TRBJ2-7; v_gene: TRBV29-1
CDR3aa: CASRPSRANVLTF; abundance: few; j_gene: TRBJ2-6; v_gene: TRBV19
CDR3aa: CASSPDRMNTGELFF; abundance: -; j_gene: TRBJ2-2; v_gene: TRBV7-9
CDR3aa: CAISELLGRGPSRGYGYTF; abundance: many; j_gene: TRBJ1-2; v_gene: TRBV10-3